Listed below are T cell receptor beta chains from one sample, sequenced in a study of CD8 T cells in Susac syndrome. TCRdb itself ran the immunoSEQ multiplex PCR reads through MiXCR, one entry per CDR3 protein. Seen here are more than 65,000 distinct CDR3 sequences, just under 95% observed once, and the top ten hold about 0.22%. Sequenced input: CD8+ T cells from PBMCs. The source of these receptors is a human donor in good health. CDR3s include the opening cysteine and the closing phenylalanine or tryptophan. Each record gives: D gene, V gene, J gene, clone size, CDR3 DNA, CDR3 protein. The D gene is left open where the match is weak. Where a row states a size, it is once, few, many or the class of an expanded clone; other rows omit it.

-	TRBV29-1	TRBJ2-1	once	TGCAGCGTCTCGGACACCGAGCAGTTCTTC	CSVSDTEQFF
TRBD1	TRBV3-1	TRBJ1-1	once	TGTGCCAGCAGCCAAGACAGGGGGCGAAAAGCTTTCTTT	CASSQDRGRKAFF
TRBD1	TRBV6-4	TRBJ2-1	-	TGTGCCAGCAGTGAAACCAGGGGGCTGAACAATGAGCAGTTCTTC	CASSETRGLNNEQFF
TRBD1	TRBV28	TRBJ2-6	-	TGTGCCAGCAGTTTCCAACTTAGAACCGACAGGGTTGGGGCCAACGTCCTGACTTTC	CASSFQLRTDRVGANVLTF
TRBD1	TRBV15	TRBJ2-5	-	TGTGCCACCAGCTCCCGAGGCGGGACAGGGGTTTCTGGGACCCAGTACTTC	CATSSRGGTGVSGTQYF
TRBD1	TRBV4-1	TRBJ1-2	-	TGCGCCAGCAGCCAACCCAGGGGGGGCCGCTATGGCTACACCTTC	CASSQPRGGRYGYTF
-	TRBV12-3/TRBV12-4	TRBJ2-7	-	TGTGCCAGCAGTTTAACTCTAAGGGAGCAGTACTTC	CASSLTLREQYF
-	TRBV5-6	TRBJ2-7	-	TGTGCCAGCAGCTTCGTCGGGGCGTCGTACGAGCAGTACTTC	CASSFVGASYEQYF
TRBD1	TRBV6-5	TRBJ1-2	-	TGTGCCAGCACAAGAGCGGGACAGTATGGCTACACCTTC	CASTRAGQYGYTF
TRBD1	TRBV7-9	TRBJ2-5	-	TGTGCCAGCTCGCAGACAGGGGGCTACGAGACCCAGTACTTC	CASSQTGGYETQYF
-	TRBV4-1	TRBJ2-1	-	TGCGCCAGCAGCCAAGAGGGGGGCTATGAGCAGTTCTTC	CASSQEGGYEQFF
-	TRBV4-1	TRBJ2-7	-	TGCGCCAGCAGCCAAGGGCAGGTAGGCGAGCAGTACTTC	CASSQGQVGEQYF
-	TRBV28	TRBJ2-7	-	TGTGCCAGCAAGGACTACGAGCAGTACTTC	CASKDYEQYF
TRBD2	TRBV4-1	TRBJ2-4	-	TGCGCCAGCAGCCAAGATGAGGCTAGCGGAAACATTCAGTACTTC	CASSQDEASGNIQYF
TRBD1	TRBV20-1	TRBJ2-7	-	TGCAGTGCTAGGGAACTCGGACAGGACTCCTACGAGCAGTACTTC	CSARELGQDSYEQYF
-	TRBV4-1	TRBJ2-5	-	TGCGCCAGCAGCCAAGGCCGTCAAGGGCTAGCGAAAGAGACCCAGTACTTC	CASSQGRQGLAKETQYF
-	TRBV7-9	TRBJ1-1	once	TGTGCCAGCAGCCCATGGGGAGGGAACACTGAAGCTTTCTTT	CASSPWGGNTEAFF
-	TRBV29-1	TRBJ2-7	-	TGCAGCGTTGGCACAGACGCCTCCTACGAGCAGTACTTC	CSVGTDASYEQYF
TRBD1	TRBV3-1	TRBJ2-4	-	TGTGCCAGCAGCCACACAGGACAGGGGGCCGTCAAAAACATTCAGTACTTC	CASSHTGQGAVKNIQYF
-	TRBV29-1	TRBJ2-7	few	TGCAGCGTTGCTCCGGCCGGCTCCTACGAGCAGTACTTC	CSVAPAGSYEQYF
-	TRBV24-1	TRBJ2-4	-	TGTGCCACGGCGGACACTGACAAAAACATTCAGTACTTC	CATADTDKNIQYF
-	TRBV7-6	TRBJ2-2	-	TGTGCCAGCAGCCTCCTCGGCGGCCTTAACACCGGGGAGCTGTTTTTT	CASSLLGGLNTGELFF
TRBD1	TRBV29-1	TRBJ2-2	-	TGCAGCGCGAACCAGGGGGCCGTCACCGGGGAGCTGTTTTTT	CSANQGAVTGELFF
-	TRBV30	TRBJ2-1	-	TGTGCCTGGAGTGTACCCCTGTCGGGGCCCGGGGGTGGTGAGCAGTTCTTC	CAWSVPLSGPGGGEQFF
-	TRBV20-1	TRBJ2-1	-	TGCAGTGCTAGAGTTGAGGCAGCTCGCTACAATGAGCAGTTCTTC	CSARVEAARYNEQFF
TRBD1	TRBV5-1	TRBJ1-5	-	TGCGCCAGCAGCTGGACAGGTTCGGAGAATCAGCCCCAGCATTTT	CASSWTGSENQPQHF
TRBD1	TRBV19	TRBJ1-2	-	TGTGCCAGTAGTGAGACAGGGGATTTCGGCTACACCTTC	CASSETGDFGYTF
TRBD1	TRBV24-1	TRBJ2-1	-	TGTGCCACCGAGACAGGGAATGAGCAGTTCTTC	CATETGNEQFF
TRBD1	TRBV24-1	TRBJ2-2	-	TGTGCCACCAGTGACCTGGGACAGGGGACGAACACCGGGGAGCTGTTTTTT	CATSDLGQGTNTGELFF
-	TRBV27	TRBJ2-6	-	TGTGCCAGCAGTGGTCTCCAGGAGTCTGGGGCCAACGTCCTGACTTTC	CASSGLQESGANVLTF
-	TRBV5-6	TRBJ1-5	-	TGTGCCAGCAGCCCCGGGGGGGCAGGGAATCAGCCCCAGCATTTT	CASSPGGAGNQPQHF
TRBD1	TRBV6-6	TRBJ1-1	-	TGTGCCAGCAGTACAGGGGTCACTGAAGCTTTCTTT	CASSTGVTEAFF
-	TRBV7-6	TRBJ1-6	-	TGTGCCAGCAGTCCAGAGAGCTCCTATAATTCACCCCTCCACTTT	CASSPESSYNSPLHF
-	TRBV30	TRBJ1-1	-	TGTGCCTGGAGTTCAGGGCAGGGCACTGAAGCTTTCTTT	CAWSSGQGTEAFF
-	TRBV7-9	TRBJ2-3	-	TGTGCCAGCAGCGCCTTGGGGGCAGATACGCAGTATTTT	CASSALGADTQYF
-	TRBV19	TRBJ2-2	once	TGTGCCAGTAGGAGTCGGGGTGCCGGGGAGCTGTTTTTT	CASRSRGAGELFF
-	TRBV7-9	TRBJ2-1	-	TGTGCCAGCGAAGCTAGCTCCTACAATGAGCAGTTCTTC	CASEASSYNEQFF
-	TRBV4-1	TRBJ2-3	once	TGCGCCAGCAGCCCAGGGAGAGGTGCAGATACGCAGTATTTT	CASSPGRGADTQYF
-	TRBV9	TRBJ2-2	-	TGTGCCAGCAGCGTAGAAGTGGGGTTGGCGGACACCGGGGAGCTGTTTTTT	CASSVEVGLADTGELFF
-	TRBV3-1	TRBJ1-1	-	TGTGCCAGCAGCTCATATACGGGTGGGGAGACTGAAGCTTTCTTT	CASSSYTGGETEAFF
-	TRBV18	TRBJ2-3	-	TGTGCCAGCTCACCACCGGGAGGAGAGGGGCATACGCAGTATTTT	CASSPPGGEGHTQYF
TRBD2	TRBV12-3/TRBV12-4	TRBJ2-7	-	TGTGCCAGCAGTTCCCCCGGGGCGGGGGCCTACGAGCAGTACTTC	CASSSPGAGAYEQYF
TRBD1	TRBV4-3	TRBJ1-4	-	TGCGCCAGCAGCCAGGGACAGGGTATGACTAATGAAAAACTGTTTTTT	CASSQGQGMTNEKLFF
TRBD1	TRBV28	TRBJ2-5	-	TGTGCCAGCAGCGTACTAGGGGCAGGGGGACAAGAGACCCAGTACTTC	CASSVLGAGGQETQYF
-	TRBV27	TRBJ2-5	-	TGTGCCAGCAGTGGGAGGGGGGGCCGTGAGACCCAGTACTTC	CASSGRGGRETQYF
-	TRBV6-6	TRBJ1-2	-	TGTGCCAGCAGTTACGATGAGAGGGGTAACGGCTACACCTTC	CASSYDERGNGYTF
-	TRBV29-1	TRBJ1-2	-	TGCAGCGTTGAAGCGGAAATAAAGTCTCTATGGGGCTACACCTTC	CSVEAEIKSLWGYTF
-	TRBV20-1	TRBJ2-3	-	TGCAGTGCTAGAGATCTAGGGCATGTCGGGGGAGGAGATACGCAGTATTTT	CSARDLGHVGGGDTQYF
-	TRBV7-3	TRBJ1-1	-	TGTGCCAGCAGCCCGGAGGGGGGTAACACTGAAGCTTTCTTT	CASSPEGGNTEAFF
TRBD1	TRBV3-1	TRBJ2-6	-	TGTGCCAGCAGCCTACAGGGGTCTCGGGCCAACGTCCTGACTTTC	CASSLQGSRANVLTF
-	TRBV9	TRBJ1-5	-	TGTGCCAGCAGCGAGGGGGGAGGGCCCCAGCCCCAGCATTTT	CASSEGGGPQPQHF
-	TRBV29-1	TRBJ1-2	-	TGCAGCGTTGAAGGGGCGGTGGAGGTGGGCTACACCTTC	CSVEGAVEVGYTF
-	TRBV30	TRBJ2-7	-	TGTGCCTGGAGGGTCAAGGGGGGATCCTACGAGCAGTACTTC	CAWRVKGGSYEQYF
TRBD2	TRBV7-9	TRBJ2-7	-	TGTGCCAGCAGCCCCGGGCGGGGAGGGACCTACGAGCAGTACTTC	CASSPGRGGTYEQYF
-	TRBV27	TRBJ2-3	once	TGTGCCAGCAGTTTATTGGGGGCCTCAGATACGCAGTATTTT	CASSLLGASDTQYF
-	TRBV20-1	TRBJ2-1	once	TGCAGCAATGCCCTAAGCTCCTACAATGAGCAGTTCTTC	CSNALSSYNEQFF
-	TRBV28	TRBJ1-3	-	TGTGCCAGCAGCCAGCAGGGACTCTCTGGAAACACCATATATTTT	CASSQQGLSGNTIYF
-	TRBV7-8	TRBJ2-2	-	TGTGCCAGCAGCCCGGACCAGGACACCGGGGAGCTGTTTTTT	CASSPDQDTGELFF
-	TRBV7-9	TRBJ2-4	-	TGTGCCAGCAGCGCCCCGACAGGCCGAGGGTCTAAAAACATTCAGTACTTC	CASSAPTGRGSKNIQYF
-	TRBV3-1	TRBJ2-7	-	TGTGCCAGCAGCCAAGATCTCGGGTACTACGAGCAGTACTTC	CASSQDLGYYEQYF